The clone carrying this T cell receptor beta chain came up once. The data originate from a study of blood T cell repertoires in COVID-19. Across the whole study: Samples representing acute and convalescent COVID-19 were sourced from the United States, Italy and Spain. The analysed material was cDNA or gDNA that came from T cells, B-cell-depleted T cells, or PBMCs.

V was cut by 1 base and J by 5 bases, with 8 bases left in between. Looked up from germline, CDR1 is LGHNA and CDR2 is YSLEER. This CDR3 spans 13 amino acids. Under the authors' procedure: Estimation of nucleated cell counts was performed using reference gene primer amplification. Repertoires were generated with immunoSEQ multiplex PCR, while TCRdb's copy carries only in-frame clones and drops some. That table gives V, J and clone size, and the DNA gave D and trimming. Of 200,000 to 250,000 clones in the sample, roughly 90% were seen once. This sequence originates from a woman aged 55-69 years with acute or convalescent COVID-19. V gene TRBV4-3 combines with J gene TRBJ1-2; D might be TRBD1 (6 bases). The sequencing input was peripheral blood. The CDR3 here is CASSQVGQYGYTF. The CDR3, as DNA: TGCGCCAGCAGCCAAGTAGGACAGTATGGCTACACCTTC.